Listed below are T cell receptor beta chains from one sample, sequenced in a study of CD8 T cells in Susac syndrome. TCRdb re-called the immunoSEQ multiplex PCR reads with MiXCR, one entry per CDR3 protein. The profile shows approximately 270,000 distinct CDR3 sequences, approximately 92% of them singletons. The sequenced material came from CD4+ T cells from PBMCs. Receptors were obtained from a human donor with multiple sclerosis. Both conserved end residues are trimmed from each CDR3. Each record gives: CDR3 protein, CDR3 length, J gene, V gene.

ASSVTRGGSQPQH | 13 | TRBJ1-5 | TRBV10-2
ASHRDRAIYEQY | 12 | TRBJ2-7 | TRBV6-2/TRBV6-3
ASSYSRGDEQF | 11 | TRBJ2-1 | TRBV6-5
ASSPLEPNTEAF | 12 | TRBJ1-1 | TRBV27
SAKLGQGSGETQY | 13 | TRBJ2-5 | TRBV20-1
ATNRGSSYGYT | 11 | TRBJ1-2 | TRBV12-3/TRBV12-4
ATQEQGLGEQF | 11 | TRBJ2-1 | TRBV2
ASGRFQETQY | 10 | TRBJ2-5 | TRBV12-3/TRBV12-4
ASSRERGGRGETQY | 14 | TRBJ2-5 | TRBV3-1
ASSLLAGLV | 9 | TRBJ2-7 | TRBV5-6
ASSYYGGAGGVGTEAF | 16 | TRBJ1-1 | TRBV6-5
SAPQVRSTEAF | 11 | TRBJ1-1 | TRBV20-1
ASSSGVGQPQH | 11 | TRBJ1-5 | TRBV19
ASSESGVGEKLF | 12 | TRBJ1-4 | TRBV2
ASSPRGEGEKLF | 12 | TRBJ1-4 | TRBV7-2
ASSPGRGPSEKLF | 13 | TRBJ1-4 | TRBV28
AISPSAGKETQY | 12 | TRBJ2-5 | TRBV10-3
ASSLTRETQY | 10 | TRBJ2-5 | TRBV7-9
SAQLVVGEVETQY | 13 | TRBJ2-5 | TRBV20-1
ASSYSGDGHKGAF | 13 | TRBJ1-1 | TRBV6-5
ASSEITGTGSNIQY | 14 | TRBJ2-4 | TRBV3-1
ASARSSYEQY | 10 | TRBJ2-7 | TRBV10-2
ASSFLGYEQY | 10 | TRBJ2-7 | TRBV28
ASRVQPSYNEQF | 12 | TRBJ2-1 | TRBV5-1
ASSQGTGWTEAF | 12 | TRBJ1-1 | TRBV6-5
ASSQRRDRRRWGQY | 14 | TRBJ2-7 | TRBV23-1
ASRVGGQAGKLF | 12 | TRBJ1-4 | TRBV7-6
ASSLAARTDTQY | 12 | TRBJ2-3 | TRBV5-1
SASGRVNGYT | 10 | TRBJ1-2 | TRBV20-1